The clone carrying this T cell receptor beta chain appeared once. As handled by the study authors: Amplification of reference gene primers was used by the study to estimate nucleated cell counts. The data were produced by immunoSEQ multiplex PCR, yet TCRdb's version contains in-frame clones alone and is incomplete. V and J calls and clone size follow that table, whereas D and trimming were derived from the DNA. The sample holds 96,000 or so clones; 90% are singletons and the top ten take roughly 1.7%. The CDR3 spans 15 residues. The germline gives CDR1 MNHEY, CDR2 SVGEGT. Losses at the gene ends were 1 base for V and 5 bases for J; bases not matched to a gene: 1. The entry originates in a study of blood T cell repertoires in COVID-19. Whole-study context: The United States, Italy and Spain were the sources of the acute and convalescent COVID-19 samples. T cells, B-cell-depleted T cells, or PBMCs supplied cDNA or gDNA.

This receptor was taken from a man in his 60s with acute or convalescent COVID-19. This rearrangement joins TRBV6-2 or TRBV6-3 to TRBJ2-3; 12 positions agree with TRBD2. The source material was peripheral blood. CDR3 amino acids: CASSYLLAGGDTQYF. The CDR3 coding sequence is TGTGCCAGCAGTTACTTACTAGCGGGAGGAGATACGCAGTATTTT.